This T cell receptor (beta chain) appears in the sequencing data of a study of CD8 T cells in ankylosing spondylitis. The study, taken as a whole, reports: What seemed typical of ankylosing spondylitis blood was a TCR beta motif built from eight highly homologous variants. Significantly higher representation of disease-linked clones was reported for matched ankylosing spondylitis synovial fluid.

Each CDR3 protein gets one entry after TCRdb re-called the 5' RACE reads with MiXCR. The profile shows under 850,000 distinct CDR3 sequences, over 15% of them singletons. This CDR3 is 14 amino acids long. Trimming stripped 5 bases from V and 1 base from J, with 14 bases between. Germline V gene data show CDR1 as DFQATT and CDR2 as SNEGSKA (reference sequence). On this clonotype itself: Its antigen remains unidentified.

Material for sequencing was blood, either unsorted or a sorted T cell fraction (not recorded which). This receptor was obtained from a male donor with ankylosing spondylitis. The V and J genes are TRBV20-1 and TRBJ1-1; TRBD1 might be the D (5 bases). The CDR3 reads CSAPPGAENTEAFF. In DNA, the CDR3 is TGCAGTGCTCCCCCTGGGGCTGAGAACACTGAAGCTTTCTTT.